Listed below are T cell receptor beta chains from one sample, sequenced in a study of T cells in tuberculosis. Assay used: immunoSEQ multiplex PCR; TCRdb lists only in-frame clones, some missing. This table has 70,000 to 95,000 clones, about nine tenths appearing once. The sample comprised CD1b-GMM tetramer-negative cells sorted from PBMCs. The receptors were gathered from an adult woman with latent tuberculosis. CDR3s include the opening cysteine and the closing phenylalanine or tryptophan. The D gene is left open where the match is weak. Clone size is not always given. Where it is, it says once, few, many or a class for expanded clones.

clone_size d_call j_call v_call cdr3_nt cdr3_aa
- TRBD1 TRBJ1-6 TRBV15 TGTGCCACCAAAGACAGGGGGCGGAATTCACCCCTCCACTTT CATKDRGRNSPLHF
- TRBD2 TRBJ2-2 TRBV2 TGTGCCAGCGGACAGCGGGGGGGCCGAAACACCGGGGAGCTGTTTTTT CASGQRGGRNTGELFF
- TRBD1 TRBJ1-6 TRBV2 TGTGCCAGCAGTTCTGACAGGGGTAGGTATTCACCCCTCCACTTT CASSSDRGRYSPLHF
- - TRBJ2-3 TRBV5-1 TGCGCCAGCAGCTTGGTCGGGGTAGAAACAGATACGCAGTATTTT CASSLVGVETDTQYF
few - TRBJ1-4 TRBV2 TGTGCCAGCAGTGAAATAGATGCAACTAATGAAAAACTGTTTTTT CASSEIDATNEKLFF
- - TRBJ2-3 TRBV7-6 TGTGCCACCCAGGCTAGCGAGGTTAGAGATACGCAGTATTTT CATQASEVRDTQYF
- - TRBJ2-5 TRBV7-2 TGTGCCAGCACCCTTCGAGAGACCCAGTACTTC CASTLRETQYF
- - TRBJ2-3 TRBV18 TGTGCCAGCTCATCGTCGACAGGCACAGATACGCAGTATTTT CASSSSTGTDTQYF
- TRBD2 TRBJ2-2 TRBV19 TGTGCCAGTAGGAGGACTAGCGGGGGGGAGAACACCGGGGAGCTGTTTTTT CASRRTSGGENTGELFF
- - TRBJ1-4 TRBV28 TGTGCCAGCAGCTCGGCCCGGGGGGGGGAGGGTAATGAAAAACTGTTTTTT CASSSARGGEGNEKLFF
- TRBD1 TRBJ1-1 TRBV10-3 TGTGCCACCGGGGACAGCATGAACACTGAAGCTTTCTTT CATGDSMNTEAFF
once - TRBJ2-5 TRBV9 TGTGCCAGCAGCGCAGGTGGGGCCAGGCCCCCCCAAGAGACCCAGTACTTC CASSAGGARPPQETQYF
- TRBD2 TRBJ2-7 TRBV7-2 TGTGCCAGCAGCTTAAGTAGCGGGGGGCACTCCTACGAGCAGTACTTC CASSLSSGGHSYEQYF
- TRBD2 TRBJ2-1 TRBV7-2 TGTGCCAGCAGCCCGACTAGCGGGGCGGCGGGTGAGCAGTTCTTC CASSPTSGAAGEQFF
- - TRBJ1-6 TRBV2 TGTGCCAGCAGGGAGGGTAGGGGCGGTTCACCCCTCCACTTT CASREGRGGSPLHF
- TRBD1 TRBJ1-3 TRBV7-6 TGTGCCAGCAGCCAGACAGGGGCTGGAAACACCATATATTTT CASSQTGAGNTIYF
- - TRBJ1-6 TRBV28 TGTGCCAGCACCTTTTGGGCGGGGAATAATTCACCCCTCCACTTT CASTFWAGNNSPLHF
- - TRBJ1-1 TRBV27 TGTGCCAGCTCCTCGCGGAGGGGATCGGACACTGAAGCTTTCTTT CASSSRRGSDTEAFF
- TRBD1 TRBJ2-3 TRBV4-1 TGCGCCAGCAGTCAAGGACAGGTCGGGACAGATACGCAGTATTTT CASSQGQVGTDTQYF
- TRBD1 TRBJ1-2 TRBV5-4 TGTGCCAGCACTACCGGGACAGACTATGGCTACACCTTC CASTTGTDYGYTF
few TRBD1 TRBJ2-6 TRBV19 TGTGCCAGTAGCCGGACAGGGGGGAGCTCTGGGGCCAACGTCCTGACTTTC CASSRTGGSSGANVLTF
once - TRBJ2-1 TRBV19 TGTGCCAGTAGTATAGAACCAGGGATCAGCGAGCAGTTCTTC CASSIEPGISEQFF
- TRBD2 TRBJ2-7 TRBV5-1 TGCGCCAGCAGCCCGGTGGCTAGCGGGGGCCCCTACTACGAGCAGTACTTC CASSPVASGGPYYEQYF